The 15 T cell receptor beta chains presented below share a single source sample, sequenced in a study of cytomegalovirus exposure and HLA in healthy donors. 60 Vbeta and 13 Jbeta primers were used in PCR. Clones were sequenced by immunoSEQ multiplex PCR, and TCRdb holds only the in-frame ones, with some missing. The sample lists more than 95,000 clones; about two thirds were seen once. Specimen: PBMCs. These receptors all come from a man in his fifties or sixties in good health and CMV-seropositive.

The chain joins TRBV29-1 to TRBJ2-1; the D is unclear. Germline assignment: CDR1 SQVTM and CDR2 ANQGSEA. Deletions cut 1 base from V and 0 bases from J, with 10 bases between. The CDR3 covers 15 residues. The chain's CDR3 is CSVEVSSSSYNEQFF. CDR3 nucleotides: TGCAGCGTTGAAGTCTCATCGAGCTCCTACAATGAGCAGTTCTTC.

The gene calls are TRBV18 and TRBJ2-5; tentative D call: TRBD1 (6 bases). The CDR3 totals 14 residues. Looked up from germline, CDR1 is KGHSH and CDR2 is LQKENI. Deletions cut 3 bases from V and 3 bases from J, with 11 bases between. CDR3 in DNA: TGTGCCAGCTCACCCGGGACACCAGAAGAGACCCAGTACTTC. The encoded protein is CASSPGTPEETQYF.

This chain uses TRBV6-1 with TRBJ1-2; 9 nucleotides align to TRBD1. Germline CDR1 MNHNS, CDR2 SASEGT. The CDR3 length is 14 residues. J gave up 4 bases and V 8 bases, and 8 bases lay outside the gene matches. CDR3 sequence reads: CASGRQGVLYGYTF. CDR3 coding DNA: TGTGCCAGCGGACGACAGGGGGTGCTCTATGGCTACACCTTC.

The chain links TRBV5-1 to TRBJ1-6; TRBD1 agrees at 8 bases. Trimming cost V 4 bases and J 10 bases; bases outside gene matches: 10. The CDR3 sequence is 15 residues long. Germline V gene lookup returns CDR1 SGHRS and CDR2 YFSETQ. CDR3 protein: CASSPSGTGTSPLHF. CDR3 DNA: TGCGCCAGCAGCCCATCCGGGACAGGAACCTCACCCCTCCACTTT.

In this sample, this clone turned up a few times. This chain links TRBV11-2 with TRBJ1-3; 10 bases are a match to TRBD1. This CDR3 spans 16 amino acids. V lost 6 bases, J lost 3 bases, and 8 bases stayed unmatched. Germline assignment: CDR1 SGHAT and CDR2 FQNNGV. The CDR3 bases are TGTGCCAGCAGAGCTCGACAGGGGGCTAATGGAAACACCATATATTTT. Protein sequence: CASRARQGANGNTIYF.

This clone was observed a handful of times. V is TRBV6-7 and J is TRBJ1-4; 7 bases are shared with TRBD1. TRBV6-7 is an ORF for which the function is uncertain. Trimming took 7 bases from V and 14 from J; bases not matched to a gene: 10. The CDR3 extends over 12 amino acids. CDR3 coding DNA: TGTGCCAGCACCTCGGGACAGCCTTACCTGTTTTTT. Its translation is CASTSGQPYLFF.

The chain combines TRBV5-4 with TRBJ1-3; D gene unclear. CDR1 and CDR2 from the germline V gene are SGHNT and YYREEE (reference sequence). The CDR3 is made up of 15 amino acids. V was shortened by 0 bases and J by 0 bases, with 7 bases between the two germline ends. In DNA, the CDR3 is TGTGCCAGCAGCTTGGTCGAGGGCTCTGGAAACACCATATATTTT. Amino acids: CASSLVEGSGNTIYF.

The CDR3 DNA reads TGTGCCAGCAGCTTCGGGGGAAGGAGTACTGGAAACACCATATATTTT. It translates to CASSFGGRSTGNTIYF. The V and J genes are TRBV5-4 and TRBJ1-3; D perhaps matches TRBD1 (5 bases). The germline V gene has CDR1 SGHNT and CDR2 YYREEE (reference sequence). The CDR3 covers 16 residues. V was clipped by 2 bases and J by 2 bases, with 14 bases between them.

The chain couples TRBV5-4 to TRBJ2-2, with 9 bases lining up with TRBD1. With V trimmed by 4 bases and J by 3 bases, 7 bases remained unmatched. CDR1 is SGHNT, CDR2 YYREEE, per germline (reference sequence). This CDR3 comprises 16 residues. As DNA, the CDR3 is TGTGCCAGCAGCCGGGACAGGGCGGCGGACACCGGGGAGCTGTTTTTT. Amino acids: CASSRDRAADTGELFF.

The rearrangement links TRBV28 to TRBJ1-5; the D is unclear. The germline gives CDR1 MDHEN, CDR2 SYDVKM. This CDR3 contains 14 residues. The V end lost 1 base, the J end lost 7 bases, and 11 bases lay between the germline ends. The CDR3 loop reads CASSLSGVGQPQHF. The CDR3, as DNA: TGTGCCAGCAGTTTATCCGGGGTGGGGCAGCCCCAGCATTTT.

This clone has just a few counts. The CDR3 spells CASSQAGDTEAFF. In DNA, the CDR3 is TGTGCCAGCTCACAGGCAGGGGACACTGAAGCTTTCTTT. The J gene is TRBJ1-1, the V gene TRBV18; TRBD1 might be the D (6 bases). The CDR3 covers 13 residues. Germline lookup yields CDR1 KGHSH and CDR2 LQKENI. V was cut by 4 bases and J by 3 bases, with 9 bases left in between.

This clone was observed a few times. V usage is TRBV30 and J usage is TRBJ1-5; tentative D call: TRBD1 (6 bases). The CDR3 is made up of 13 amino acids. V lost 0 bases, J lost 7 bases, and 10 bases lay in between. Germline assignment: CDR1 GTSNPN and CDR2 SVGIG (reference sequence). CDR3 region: CAWSVQGRQPQHF. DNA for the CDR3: TGTGCCTGGAGTGTTCAGGGGAGACAGCCCCAGCATTTT.

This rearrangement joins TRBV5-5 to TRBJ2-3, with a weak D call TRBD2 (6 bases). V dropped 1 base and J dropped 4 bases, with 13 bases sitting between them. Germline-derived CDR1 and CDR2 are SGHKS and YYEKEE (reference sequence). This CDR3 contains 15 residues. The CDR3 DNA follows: TGTGCCAGCAGCTTGTTCTGGGACTTGGCAGATACGCAGTATTTT. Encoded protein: CASSLFWDLADTQYF.

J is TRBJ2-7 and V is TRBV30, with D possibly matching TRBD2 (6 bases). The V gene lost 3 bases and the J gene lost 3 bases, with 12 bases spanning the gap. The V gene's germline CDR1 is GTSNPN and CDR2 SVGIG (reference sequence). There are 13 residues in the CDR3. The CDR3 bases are TGTGCCTGGAGCCCCTCTAGCGACTACGAGCAGTACTTC. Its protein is CAWSPSSDYEQYF.

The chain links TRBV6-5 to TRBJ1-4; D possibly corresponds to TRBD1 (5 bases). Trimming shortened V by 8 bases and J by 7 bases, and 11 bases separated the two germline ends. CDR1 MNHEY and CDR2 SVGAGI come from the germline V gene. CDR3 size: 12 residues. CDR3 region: CASSRGFEKLFF. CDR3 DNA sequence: TGTGCCAGCTCTAGGGGCTTTGAAAAACTGTTTTTT.